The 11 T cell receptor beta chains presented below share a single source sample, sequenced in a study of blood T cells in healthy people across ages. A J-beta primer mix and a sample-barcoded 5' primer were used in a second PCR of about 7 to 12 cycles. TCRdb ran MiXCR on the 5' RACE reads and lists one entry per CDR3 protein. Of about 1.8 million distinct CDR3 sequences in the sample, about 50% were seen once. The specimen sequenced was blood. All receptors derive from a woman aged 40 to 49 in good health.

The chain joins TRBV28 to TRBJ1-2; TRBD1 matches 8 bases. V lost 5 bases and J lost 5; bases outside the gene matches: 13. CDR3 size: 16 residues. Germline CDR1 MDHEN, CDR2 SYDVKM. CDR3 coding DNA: TGTGCCAGCAGTGCAGGGCCGGGGACAGGTCCGTATGGCTACACCTTC. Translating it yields CASSAGPGTGPYGYTF.

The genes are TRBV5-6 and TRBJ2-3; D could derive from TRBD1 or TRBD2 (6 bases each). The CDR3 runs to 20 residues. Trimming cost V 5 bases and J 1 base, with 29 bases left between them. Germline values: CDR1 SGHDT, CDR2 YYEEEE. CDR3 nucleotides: TGTGCCAGCAGGGTAGGGGGGTTTTTGATGAACCGGGGGCGCACAGATACGCAGTATTTT. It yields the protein CASRVGGFLMNRGRTDTQYF.

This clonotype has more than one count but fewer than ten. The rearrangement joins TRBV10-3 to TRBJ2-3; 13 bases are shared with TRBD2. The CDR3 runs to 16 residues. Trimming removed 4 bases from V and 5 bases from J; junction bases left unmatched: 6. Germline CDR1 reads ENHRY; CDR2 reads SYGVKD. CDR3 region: CAISVTSGGARDTQYF. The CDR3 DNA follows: TGTGCCATCAGTGTAACTAGCGGGGGGGCCAGAGATACGCAGTATTTT.

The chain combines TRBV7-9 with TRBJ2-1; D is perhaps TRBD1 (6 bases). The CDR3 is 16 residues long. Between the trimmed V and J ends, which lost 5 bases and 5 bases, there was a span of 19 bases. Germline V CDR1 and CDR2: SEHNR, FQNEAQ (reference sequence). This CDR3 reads CASSRSGGQKNNEQFF. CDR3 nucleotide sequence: TGTGCCAGCAGCCGTTCCGGAGGACAGAAAAACAATGAGCAGTTCTTC.

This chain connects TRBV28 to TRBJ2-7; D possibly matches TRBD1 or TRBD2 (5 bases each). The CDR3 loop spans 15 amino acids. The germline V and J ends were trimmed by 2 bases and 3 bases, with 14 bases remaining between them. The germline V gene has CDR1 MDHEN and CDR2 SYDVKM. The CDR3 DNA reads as TGTGCCAGCAGTTTACGAGGGGCTTGGGGCTACGAGCAGTACTTC. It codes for CASSLRGAWGYEQYF.

This chain's CDR3 is CASRFKGTEQYF. As DNA, the CDR3 is TGTGCCAGCAGGTTTAAGGGAACCGAGCAGTACTTC. This chain uses TRBV12-3 or TRBV12-4 with TRBJ2-7; D call uncertain. There are 12 residues in the CDR3. Trimming shortened V by 6 bases and J by 6 bases, and 12 bases separated the two germline ends.

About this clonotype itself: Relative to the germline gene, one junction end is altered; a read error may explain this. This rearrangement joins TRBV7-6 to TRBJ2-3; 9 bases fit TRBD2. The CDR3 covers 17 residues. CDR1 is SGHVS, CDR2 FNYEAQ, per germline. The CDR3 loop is CASSEGRAGTSTDTQYF. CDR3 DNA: TGTGCCAGCAGCGAAGGACGAGCGGGGACTAGCACAGACACGCAGTATTTT.

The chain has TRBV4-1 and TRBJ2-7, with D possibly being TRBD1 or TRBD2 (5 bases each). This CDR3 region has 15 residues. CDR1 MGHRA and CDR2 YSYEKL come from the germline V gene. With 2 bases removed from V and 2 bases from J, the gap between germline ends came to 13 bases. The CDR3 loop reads CASSQSQGPTYEQYF. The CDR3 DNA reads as TGCGCCAGCAGCCAATCCCAGGGACCCACCTACGAGCAGTACTTC.

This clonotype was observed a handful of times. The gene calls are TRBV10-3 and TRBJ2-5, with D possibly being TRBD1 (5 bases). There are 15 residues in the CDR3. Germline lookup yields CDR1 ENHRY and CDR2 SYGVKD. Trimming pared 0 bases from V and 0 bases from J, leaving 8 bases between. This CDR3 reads CAISESDRHQETQYF. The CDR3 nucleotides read TGTGCCATCAGTGAGTCAGACAGACACCAAGAGACCCAGTACTTC.

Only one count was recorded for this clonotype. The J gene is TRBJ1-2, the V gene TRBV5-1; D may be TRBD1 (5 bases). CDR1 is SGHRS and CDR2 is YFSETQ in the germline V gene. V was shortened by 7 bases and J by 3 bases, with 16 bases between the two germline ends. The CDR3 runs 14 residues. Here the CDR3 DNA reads TGCGCCAGCCGGGGTTCCCAGGGTGACTATGGCTACACCTTC. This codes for CASRGSQGDYGYTF.

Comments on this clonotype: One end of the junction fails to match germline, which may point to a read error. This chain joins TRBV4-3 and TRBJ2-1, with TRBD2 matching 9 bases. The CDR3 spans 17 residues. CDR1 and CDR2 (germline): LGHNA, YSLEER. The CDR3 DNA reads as TGCGCCAGCAACCAAGATCTATCACTAGCGGGCTACAATGAGCAGTTCTTC. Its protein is CASNQDLSLAGYNEQFF.